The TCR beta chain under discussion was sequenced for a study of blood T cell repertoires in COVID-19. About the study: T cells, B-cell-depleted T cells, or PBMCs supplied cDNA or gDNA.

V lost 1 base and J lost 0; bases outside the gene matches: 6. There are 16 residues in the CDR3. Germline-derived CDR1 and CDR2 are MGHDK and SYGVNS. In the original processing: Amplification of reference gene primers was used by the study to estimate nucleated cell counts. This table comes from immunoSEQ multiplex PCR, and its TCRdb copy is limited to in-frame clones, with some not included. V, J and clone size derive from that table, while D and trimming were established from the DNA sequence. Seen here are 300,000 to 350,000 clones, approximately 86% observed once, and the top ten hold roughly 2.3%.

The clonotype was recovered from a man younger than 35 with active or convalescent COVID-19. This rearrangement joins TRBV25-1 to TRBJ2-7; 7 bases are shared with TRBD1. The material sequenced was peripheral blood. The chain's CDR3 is CASSESRQGRSYEQYF. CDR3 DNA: TGTGCCAGCAGTGAATCGAGACAGGGACGCTCCTACGAGCAGTACTTC.